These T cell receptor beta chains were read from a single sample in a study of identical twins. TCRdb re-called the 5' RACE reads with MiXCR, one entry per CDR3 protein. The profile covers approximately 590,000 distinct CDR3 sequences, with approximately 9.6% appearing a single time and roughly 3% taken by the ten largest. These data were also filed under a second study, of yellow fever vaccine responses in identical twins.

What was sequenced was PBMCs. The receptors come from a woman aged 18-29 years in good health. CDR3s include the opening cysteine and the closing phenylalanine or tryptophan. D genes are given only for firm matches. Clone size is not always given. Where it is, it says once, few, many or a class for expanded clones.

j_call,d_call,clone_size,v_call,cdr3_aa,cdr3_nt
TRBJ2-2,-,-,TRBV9,CASSPNPQNTGELFF,TGTGCCAGCAGCCCTAACCCCCAGAACACCGGGGAGCTGTTTTTT
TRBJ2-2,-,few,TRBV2,CASRTGFDTGELFF,TGTGCCAGCAGAACAGGGTTCGACACCGGGGAGCTGTTTTTT
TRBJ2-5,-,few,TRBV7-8,CASSPGNSREQETQYF,TGTGCCAGCAGCCCCGGTAATAGCCGGGAGCAAGAGACCCAGTACTTC
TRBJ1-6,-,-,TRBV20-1,CSAYGISRDYNSPLHF,TGCAGTGCTTACGGGATTAGCAGGGATTATAATTCACCCCTCCACTTT
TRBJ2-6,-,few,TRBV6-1,CASTVGAGDGANVLTF,TGTGCCAGCACCGTGGGGGCGGGGGATGGGGCCAACGTCCTGACTTTC
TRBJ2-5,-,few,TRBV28,CASSELALGQYF,TGTGCCAGCAGTGAGCTAGCGTTAGGCCAGTACTTC
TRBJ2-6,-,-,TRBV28,CASSSGGTPFSGANVLTF,TGTGCCAGCAGCAGTGGGGGGACTCCCTTCTCTGGGGCCAACGTCCTGACTTTC
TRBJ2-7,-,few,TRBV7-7,CASSLAPTYEQYF,TGTGCTAGCAGCTTAGCGCCGACCTACGAGCAGTACTTC
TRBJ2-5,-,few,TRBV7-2,CASSTRTGALEETQYF,TGTGCCAGCAGCACTCGCACAGGCGCCCTAGAAGAGACCCAGTACTTC
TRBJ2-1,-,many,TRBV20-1,CSAPGDFTNEQFF,TGCAGTGCCCCTGGAGACTTCACGAATGAGCAGTTCTTC
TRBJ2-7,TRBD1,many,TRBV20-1,CSARGTAYEQYF,TGCAGTGCTAGGGGGACAGCCTACGAGCAGTACTTC
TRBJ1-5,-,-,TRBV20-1,CSVQVSNQPQHF,TGCAGTGTCCAGGTTAGCAATCAGCCCCAGCATTTT
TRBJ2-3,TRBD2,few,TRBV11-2,CASSLTSGSVTDTQYF,TGTGCCAGCAGCTTAACTAGCGGGAGTGTTACAGATACGCAGTATTTT
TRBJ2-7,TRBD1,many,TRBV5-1,CASSLAGTGLYEQYF,TGCGCCAGCAGCTTGGCCGGGACAGGCCTCTACGAGCAGTACTTC
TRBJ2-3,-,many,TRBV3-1,CASSQDEDTQYF,TGTGCCAGCAGCCAAGACGAGGATACGCAGTATTTT
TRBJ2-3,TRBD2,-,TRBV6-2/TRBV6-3,CATGTTTDTQYF,TGTGCCACCGGGACTACCACAGATACGCAGTATTTT
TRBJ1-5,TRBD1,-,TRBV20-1,CSARNLDRGRGQPQHF,TGCAGTGCTAGAAACTTGGACAGGGGGCGCGGTCAGCCCCAGCATTTT
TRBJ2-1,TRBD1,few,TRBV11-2,CASRGQGMRYNEQFF,TGTGCCAGCAGAGGACAGGGGATGCGCTACAATGAGCAGTTCTTC
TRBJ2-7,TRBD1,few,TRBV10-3,CAISEGTDEQYF,TGTGCCATCAGTGAGGGGACAGATGAGCAGTACTTC
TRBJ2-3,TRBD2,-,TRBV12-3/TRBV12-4,CASRTELAGSSTDTQYF,TGTGCCAGCAGGACCGAACTAGCGGGGAGTAGCACAGATACGCAGTATTTT
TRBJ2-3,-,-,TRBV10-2,CASSAATLGATDTQYF,TGCGCCAGCAGTGCGGCGACCCTTGGGGCCACAGATACGCAGTATTTT
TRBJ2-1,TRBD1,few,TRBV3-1,CASSQGGARGQGVYEQFF,TGTGCCAGCAGCCAGGGGGGAGCAAGGGGACAGGGTGTATATGAGCAGTTCTTC
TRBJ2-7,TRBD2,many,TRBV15,CATSRDRTASGIDEQYF,TGTGCCACCAGCAGAGATCGGACAGCTAGCGGGATAGACGAGCAGTACTTC
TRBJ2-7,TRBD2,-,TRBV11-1,CASSSPGDYPSHYEQYF,TGTGCCAGCAGCTCCCCGGGGGACTACCCGTCCCACTACGAGCAGTACTTC
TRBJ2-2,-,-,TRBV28,CASSLPPWSWTKNTGELFF,TGTGCCAGCAGTCTACCCCCCTGGAGTTGGACGAAGAACACCGGGGAGCTGTTTTTT
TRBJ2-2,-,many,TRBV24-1,CATSDLPSDKPNTGELFF,TGTGCCACCAGTGATTTACCGTCGGACAAACCGAACACCGGGGAGCTGTTTTTT
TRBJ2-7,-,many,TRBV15,CATSSEVGVRELGFYEQYF,TGTGCCACCAGCAGTGAGGTGGGAGTAAGGGAGCTGGGCTTCTACGAGCAGTACTTC
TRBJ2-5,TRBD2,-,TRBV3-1,CASSQEGEGLAGLQETQYF,TGTGCCAGCAGCCAAGAAGGGGAGGGACTAGCGGGACTCCAAGAGACCCAGTACTTC
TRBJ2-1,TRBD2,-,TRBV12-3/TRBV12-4,CASSPGTSGSWEQFF,TGTGCCAGCAGCCCTGGGACTAGCGGGAGCTGGGAGCAGTTCTTC
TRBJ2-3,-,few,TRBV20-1,CSAFSGEADTQYF,TGCAGTGCTTTCTCAGGAGAAGCAGATACGCAGTATTTT
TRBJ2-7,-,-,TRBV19,CASSASAGYEQYF,TGTGCCAGTAGTGCGAGCGCCGGGTACGAGCAGTACTTC
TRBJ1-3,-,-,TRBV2,CASRPRPAGNTIYF,TGTGCCAGCAGACCCAGACCCGCTGGAAACACCATATATTTT
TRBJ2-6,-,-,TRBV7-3,CASSLKGGTAGANVLTF,TGTGCCAGCAGCTTAAAAGGGGGGACAGCTGGGGCCAACGTCCTGACTTTC
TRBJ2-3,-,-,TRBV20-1,CSASVEDTQYF,TGCAGTGCTAGTGTGGAAGATACGCAGTATTTT
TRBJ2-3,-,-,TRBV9,CASAQGGSSTDTQYF,TGTGCCAGCGCACAAGGGGGGTCTAGCACAGATACGCAGTATTTT
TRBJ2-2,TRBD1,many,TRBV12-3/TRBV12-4,CASRRRDSNTGELFF,TGTGCCAGCAGGCGCCGGGACAGCAACACCGGGGAGCTGTTTTTT
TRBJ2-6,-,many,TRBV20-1,CSARDRGAGANVLTF,TGCAGTGCTAGAGACAGGGGTGCTGGGGCCAACGTCCTGACTTTC